Listed here are 6 T cell receptor beta chains from one sample, sequenced in a study of T-cell memory formation after mild COVID-19. Via MiXCR, TCRdb re-called the 5' RACE reads, giving one row per CDR3 protein. The sample consists of 100,000 to 120,000 distinct CDR3 sequences, 22% of them appearing once. Source material: PBMCs or a T cell subset sorted from them (not recorded which). These receptors all come from a man aged 18 to 35 who had mild COVID-19 (a few samples of this study predate the infection). Cell type and time point are not known.

The rearrangement joins TRBV21-1 to TRBJ1-1; the table gives TRBD1 as D, unverified against the DNA. TRBV21-1 is an annotated pseudogene. CDR3 length: 13 residues. Here the CDR3 DNA reads TGTGCCAGCACCGAGGGGGAAAAGGCTGAAGCTTTCTTT. Amino acids: CASTEGEKAEAFF.

This clonotype was recorded a few times. The rearrangement joins TRBV29-1 to TRBJ2-2, with 8 bases that match TRBD1. Germline CDR1 and CDR2: SQVTM and ANQGSEA. This CDR3 is 15 amino acids long. After removal of 7 bases from V and 6 bases from J, the junction contained 13 bases not matched to a gene. The CDR3 DNA reads TGCAGCGCCTCGGCTGGACAGGGAATAGCCGGGGAGCTGTTTTTT. This codes for CSASAGQGIAGELFF.

V and J are TRBV6-6 and TRBJ1-4; TRBD1 agrees at 9 bases. Unmatched junction bases numbered 2, after V lost 8 bases and J lost 4 bases. CDR1 is MNHNY and CDR2 is SVGAGI in the germline V gene (reference sequence). The CDR3 contains 13 residues. The CDR3 nucleotides read TGTGCCAGCTGGGGACAGGGTAATGAAAAACTGTTTTTT. As protein: CASWGQGNEKLFF.

A word on this clonotype: At one end the junction does not follow the germline gene, possibly because of a read error. The rearrangement uses TRBV7-2 and TRBJ2-1, with D tentatively TRBD1 or TRBD2 (5 bases each). CDR3 size: 15 residues. Germline lookup yields CDR1 SGHTA and CDR2 FQGNSA. CDR3 DNA sequence: TGTGCCAGCAGCAGCAGAGGGGCCGCGTCCAATGAGCTGTTCTTC. It specifies CASSSRGAASNELFF.

V is TRBV6-6 and J is TRBJ1-1; no reliable D call. Germline values: CDR1 MNHNY, CDR2 SVGAGI (reference sequence). Trimming stripped 4 bases from V and 7 bases from J, with 13 bases between. There are 13 residues in the CDR3. The CDR3 loop reads CASSSLPTDEAFF. The CDR3, as DNA: TGTGCCAGCAGTTCCCTCCCCACCGATGAAGCTTTCTTT.

The chain joins TRBV9 to TRBJ1-2, with D uncertain. This CDR3 has 14 amino acids. Per the germline V gene, CDR1 is SGDLS and CDR2 is YYNGEE. Trimming stripped 0 bases from V and 3 bases from J, with 9 bases between. The CDR3 nucleotides are TGTGCCAGCAGCGTAGCTGCCGGGGACTATGGCTACACCTTC. Translating it yields CASSVAAGDYGYTF.